This T cell receptor (beta chain) originates from a study of cytomegalovirus exposure and HLA in healthy donors. About this clone itself: What it binds is unknown.

The method was immunoSEQ multiplex PCR; TCRdb's version includes in-frame clones alone and lacks a portion of them. Of roughly 75,000 clones in the sample, around 94% were seen once. This CDR3 spans 15 amino acids. The V and J ends lost 1 base and 1 base respectively, with 11 bases between them. CDR1 and CDR2 from the germline V gene are MGHDK and SYGVNS. Whole-study findings and limits: Many donors shared some public TCRs, even though most TCR sequences were rare. Some TCR beta chains (roughly 150 of them) were listed as cytomegalovirus-associated.

The clonotype was recovered from a woman between 18 and 30 years old in good health and CMV-seropositive. V usage is TRBV25-1 and J usage is TRBJ2-7; D may be TRBD1 (6 bases). Source material: PBMCs. The CDR3 loop reads CASSESGDISYEQYF. In DNA, the CDR3 is TGTGCCAGCAGTGAATCAGGGGACATATCCTACGAGCAGTACTTC.